This is a list of T cell receptor beta chains from one sample in a study of cytomegalovirus exposure and HLA in healthy donors. Repertoires were generated with immunoSEQ multiplex PCR, while TCRdb's copy carries only in-frame clones and drops some. The repertoire has roughly 120,000 clones, around three quarters of them found once; the top ten carry roughly 2%. The sample was PBMCs. These receptors originate from a man aged 18 to 30 in good health and CMV-seronegative. Each CDR3 is given with its conserved first and last residue. The order of the fields is clone size, V gene, J gene, D gene, CDR3 protein, CDR3 DNA. The D gene is left open where the match is weak. Rows may omit the clone size; those that give it use once, few, many or a size class.

few	TRBV5-6	TRBJ1-2	.	CASSLLGANYGYTF	TGTGCCAGCAGCTTGCTCGGAGCTAACTATGGCTACACCTTC
.	TRBV25-1	TRBJ2-3	.	CAARGSADTQYF	TGTGCCGCAAGAGGGAGCGCAGATACGCAGTATTTT
.	TRBV5-1	TRBJ2-7	TRBD2	CASSLGSGSRYEQYF	TGCGCCAGCAGTCTTGGTAGCGGGAGCCGCTACGAGCAGTACTTC
.	TRBV19	TRBJ2-2	.	CASGGSGLMNTGELFF	TGTGCCAGTGGGGGGAGTGGTCTCATGAACACCGGGGAGCTGTTTTTT
.	TRBV5-6	TRBJ1-6	TRBD1	CASSLGDSLNSPLHF	TGTGCCAGCAGCTTAGGGGACAGTCTTAATTCACCCCTCCACTTT
.	TRBV4-2	TRBJ1-1	TRBD1	CASSQGVHSGQGMNTEAFF	TGTGCCAGCAGCCAAGGGGTACATTCGGGACAGGGAATGAACACTGAAGCTTTCTTT
.	TRBV10-3	TRBJ1-2	TRBD1	CAISARTGVLYGYGYTF	TGTGCCATCAGTGCTAGGACAGGGGTGTTGTATGGCTATGGCTACACCTTC
.	TRBV10-1	TRBJ2-3	.	CASSELAYGTDTQYF	TGCGCCAGCAGTGAGTTGGCGTACGGGACAGATACGCAGTATTTT
.	TRBV7-9	TRBJ1-1	.	CASSYNIPGNTEAFF	TGTGCCAGCAGCTATAATATACCAGGGAACACTGAAGCTTTCTTT
.	TRBV6-5	TRBJ1-2	.	CASSYDPRGGNYGYTF	TGTGCCAGCAGTTACGACCCCCGGGGGGGGAACTATGGCTACACCTTC
.	TRBV28	TRBJ2-1	.	CATLGYGSSYNEQFF	TGTGCCACCCTCGGGTACGGGAGCTCCTACAATGAGCAGTTCTTC
.	TRBV6-6	TRBJ1-6	.	CASSYYAGANSPLHF	TGTGCCAGCAGTTATTATGCAGGGGCGAATTCACCCCTCCACTTT
.	TRBV14	TRBJ2-2	TRBD2	CASSLLFVGGRPNTGELFF	TGTGCCAGCAGCCTACTCTTTGTGGGGGGGAGGCCCAACACCGGGGAGCTGTTTTTT
few	TRBV4-3	TRBJ1-3	.	CASSQNGGNTIYF	TGCGCCAGCAGCCAAAACGGAGGTAACACCATATATTTT
.	TRBV19	TRBJ1-3	.	CASSRPPGNTIYF	TGTGCCAGTAGTAGGCCTCCCGGAAACACCATATATTTT
.	TRBV2	TRBJ2-7	TRBD2	CASSDYWRGEYF	TGTGCCAGCAGTGATTATTGGCGGGGGGAGTACTTC
few	TRBV10-1	TRBJ1-1	.	CASSRIRGMNTEAFF	TGCGCCAGCAGTCGTATACGGGGGATGAACACTGAAGCTTTCTTT
.	TRBV5-1	TRBJ1-1	TRBD1	CASSIETGVITEAFF	TGCGCCAGCAGCATTGAGACAGGGGTCATCACTGAAGCTTTCTTT
few	TRBV5-6	TRBJ2-7	.	CASSLMAGITRDYEQYF	TGTGCCAGCAGCTTGATGGCGGGAATAACAAGGGACTACGAGCAGTACTTC
once	TRBV6-5	TRBJ2-2	.	CASSRGLAGTGELFF	TGTGCCAGCTCCCGTGGGCTAGCAGGCACCGGGGAGCTGTTTTTT
.	TRBV4-1	TRBJ2-1	TRBD2	CASSHSPAVGRNNEQFF	TGCGCCAGCAGCCACAGCCCCGCCGTCGGGAGGAACAATGAGCAGTTCTTC
.	TRBV5-8	TRBJ1-2	TRBD1	CASSLGQGGYGYTF	TGTGCCAGCAGCTTGGGACAGGGAGGCTATGGCTACACCTTC
few	TRBV9	TRBJ2-2	.	CASSVHLTGELFF	TGTGCCAGCAGCGTCCACTTAACCGGGGAGCTGTTTTTT
.	TRBV18	TRBJ1-3	.	CASSPPTGSLRNTIYF	TGTGCCAGCTCACCACCGACAGGATCTCTCAGAAACACCATATATTTT
.	TRBV18	TRBJ1-5	.	CASSQDNAGQPQHF	TGTGCCAGCTCACAGGACAACGCTGGACAGCCCCAGCATTTT
.	TRBV5-1	TRBJ2-4	TRBD2	CASSAPSGSSKNIQYF	TGCGCCAGCAGCGCCCCCAGCGGGAGTTCCAAAAACATTCAGTACTTC
.	TRBV10-3	TRBJ1-1	.	CAIRGPGTEAFF	TGTGCCATCAGGGGGCCGGGTACTGAAGCTTTCTTT
once	TRBV7-9	TRBJ2-4	.	CASSTSPGSIIQYF	TGTGCCAGCAGCACATCACCGGGGTCGATCATTCAGTACTTC
.	TRBV27	TRBJ2-7	.	CASSLSVGGLYEQYF	TGTGCCAGCAGTTTATCGGTCGGCGGGCTGTACGAGCAGTACTTC
few	TRBV6-5	TRBJ1-1	.	CASSYTGWDTEAFF	TGTGCCAGCAGTTACACAGGGTGGGACACTGAAGCTTTCTTT
.	TRBV5-1	TRBJ1-2	TRBD1	CASSLTGDLFNGYTF	TGCGCCAGCAGCTTAACAGGGGATTTGTTTAATGGCTACACCTTC
.	TRBV5-1	TRBJ1-2	.	CASSLVLGAPQGYTF	TGCGCCAGCAGCTTGGTGCTGGGGGCCCCCCAGGGCTACACCTTC
.	TRBV7-3	TRBJ2-1	.	CASSSGVTEQFF	TGTGCCAGCAGCTCCGGGGTAACTGAGCAGTTCTTC
.	TRBV12-5	TRBJ2-6	TRBD1	CASEQGAGANVLTF	TGTGCTAGTGAACAGGGGGCTGGGGCCAACGTCCTGACTTTC
.	TRBV28	TRBJ2-7	TRBD1	CASGAQTGGSYEQYF	TGTGCCAGCGGAGCTCAGACAGGGGGCAGCTACGAGCAGTACTTC
.	TRBV28	TRBJ2-7	.	CASSQQGREQYF	TGTGCCAGCAGTCAACAGGGTCGGGAGCAGTACTTC
few	TRBV13	TRBJ1-2	TRBD1	CASSTGQGQGYTF	TGTGCCAGCAGCACTGGACAGGGTCAAGGCTACACCTTC
.	TRBV7-3	TRBJ2-1	TRBD2	CASSPDLREKRNEQFF	TGTGCCAGCAGCCCCGACTTGCGGGAGAAGAGGAATGAGCAGTTCTTC
.	TRBV2	TRBJ1-1	.	CASSPTGTRGTEAFF	TGTGCCAGCAGTCCTACCGGGACAAGGGGTACTGAAGCTTTCTTT
.	TRBV29-1	TRBJ2-3	.	CSAQATDTQYF	TGCAGCGCACAGGCGACAGATACGCAGTATTTT
few	TRBV7-9	TRBJ1-1	TRBD1	CSSRKRQGEAFF	TGTTCCAGCAGGAAAAGACAGGGTGAAGCTTTCTTT
.	TRBV18	TRBJ1-2	TRBD1	CASSTEGGGYTF	TGTGCCAGCTCAACGGAAGGGGGCGGCTACACCTTC
once	TRBV11-2	TRBJ2-5	.	CASSLGTVKETQYF	TGTGCCAGCAGCTTAGGGACAGTAAAAGAGACCCAGTACTTC
.	TRBV19	TRBJ1-2	.	CASTSQGGYTF	TGTGCCAGTACCTCCCAGGGCGGCTACACCTTC
.	TRBV14	TRBJ2-2	.	CASSQAASDTGELFF	TGTGCCAGCAGCCAGGCCGCCTCAGACACCGGGGAGCTGTTTTTT
.	TRBV7-3	TRBJ1-2	.	CASSLKAGAGFGYTF	TGTGCCAGCAGCTTAAAGGCGGGGGCGGGTTTTGGCTACACCTTC
.	TRBV9	TRBJ2-1	TRBD2	CASSPTTSGSPDEQFF	TGTGCCAGCAGCCCAACGACTAGCGGGAGTCCAGATGAGCAGTTCTTC
.	TRBV15	TRBJ2-7	TRBD1	CATSKPGQGINEQYF	TGTGCCACCAGCAAACCAGGACAGGGGATCAACGAGCAGTACTTC
.	TRBV14	TRBJ2-7	TRBD1	CASSKFWTGSPYEQYF	TGTGCCAGCAGCAAATTTTGGACAGGGTCGCCGTACGAGCAGTACTTC
.	TRBV6-4	TRBJ2-1	TRBD1	CASRGQVTNEQFF	TGTGCCAGCAGAGGACAGGTTACCAATGAGCAGTTCTTC
.	TRBV2	TRBJ2-1	.	CASSTTGFNEQFF	TGTGCCAGCAGCACAACAGGGTTCAATGAGCAGTTCTTC
.	TRBV10-2	TRBJ2-1	.	CASTPLLAYNEQFF	TGCGCCAGCACCCCTCTACTAGCTTACAATGAGCAGTTCTTC
.	TRBV18	TRBJ2-1	TRBD2	CASSPWTSPEQFF	TGTGCCAGCTCACCCTGGACTAGCCCTGAGCAGTTCTTC
.	TRBV28	TRBJ2-3	TRBD2	CASGIYKLGLAGVADTQYF	TGTGCCAGCGGGATATATAAATTGGGACTAGCGGGAGTCGCAGATACGCAGTATTTT
.	TRBV7-8	TRBJ2-5	TRBD1	CASSFIRGQETQYF	TGTGCCAGCAGCTTTATCAGGGGGCAAGAGACCCAGTACTTC
once	TRBV5-1	TRBJ1-2	TRBD1	CASSFAGGIGYTF	TGCGCCAGCAGCTTTGCAGGGGGCATTGGCTACACCTTC
.	TRBV28	TRBJ1-5	.	CASSRRVQPQHF	TGTGCCAGCAGCCGCAGGGTTCAGCCCCAGCATTTT
few	TRBV28	TRBJ2-5	TRBD1	CASSQTGGSETQYF	TGTGCCAGCAGCCAAACAGGGGGATCGGAGACCCAGTACTTC
.	TRBV6-5	TRBJ1-2	TRBD1	CASSPPGGRWGYTF	TGTGCCAGCAGCCCCCCAGGGGGGCGCTGGGGCTACACCTTC